The 3 T cell receptor beta chains below come from one sample, sequenced in a study of Graves' ophthalmopathy and Graves' hyperthyroidism. RNA transcripts were the source from which TCR beta CDR3 regions were amplified. Following a first-round RT-PCR that used HTBI primers, a second-round multiplex PCR was carried out. TCRdb re-called the multiplex PCR reads through MiXCR, storing one row per CDR3 protein. The profile shows 450,000 to 600,000 distinct CDR3 sequences, approximately 35% of them singletons. The material sequenced was peripheral blood or thyroid tissue (not recorded which). Receptors originate from an adult man with Graves' hyperthyroidism.

This clonotype showed up many times. This chain connects TRBV6-6 to TRBJ2-7, with 9 bases lining up with TRBD1. Germline CDR1 reads MNHNY; CDR2 reads SVGAGI (reference sequence). The V segment lost 7 bases and the J segment 5 bases; nucleotides outside the gene matches: 9. CDR3 length: 14 amino acids. The CDR3: CASKNRGRVDEQYF. The CDR3 nucleotides are TGTGCCAGCAAGAACAGGGGGCGCGTGGACGAGCAGTACTTC.

The V and J genes are TRBV6-5 and TRBJ2-7; D call uncertain. The CDR3 extends over 13 amino acids. The V end was cut by 1 base, the J end by 0 bases, with 4 bases between. Looked up from germline, CDR1 is MNHEY and CDR2 is SVGAGI. The CDR3 sequence is CASSYYGSYEQYF. The CDR3 DNA is TGTGCCAGCAGTTACTACGGCTCCTACGAGCAGTACTTC.

The table lists this clonotype with many counts. This chain connects TRBV29-1 to TRBJ1-2; 7 bases are a match to TRBD1. This CDR3 region has 13 residues. Unmatched junction bases numbered 6, after V lost 4 bases and J lost 4 bases. CDR1 and CDR2 (germline): SQVTM, ANQGSEA. The CDR3 sequence is CSVAGQQSYGYTF. DNA of the CDR3: TGCAGCGTTGCGGGACAGCAAAGCTATGGCTACACCTTC.